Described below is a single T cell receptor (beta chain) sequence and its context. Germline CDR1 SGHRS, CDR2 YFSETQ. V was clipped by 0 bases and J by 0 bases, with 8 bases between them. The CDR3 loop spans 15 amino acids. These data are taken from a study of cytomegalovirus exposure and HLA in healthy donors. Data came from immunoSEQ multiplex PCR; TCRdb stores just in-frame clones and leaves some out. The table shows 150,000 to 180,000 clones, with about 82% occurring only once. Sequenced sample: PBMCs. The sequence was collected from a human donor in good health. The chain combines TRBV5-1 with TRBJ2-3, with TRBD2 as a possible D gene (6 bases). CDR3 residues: CASSLVAGSTDTQYF. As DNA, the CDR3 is TGCGCCAGCAGCTTGGTGGCGGGGAGCACAGATACGCAGTATTTT.